This T cell receptor (beta chain) was documented in a study of vaccination and CD4 T cells after COVID-19. Study summary: Two mRNA vaccine doses were given, either BNT162b2 or mRNA-1273. Drawing of post-COVID samples took place a median 101 days after diagnosis (range 35 to 161). As a positive control, some control cultures were given a CEFX pool, while others were given an HIV-1 Nef pool or no peptide.

Noted treatment: approximately 9-day PBMC culture with coronavirus spike peptide pools or control peptides (ViraFEST assay). Trimming took 2 bases from V and 5 from J; bases not matched to a gene: 4. Germline V gene data show CDR1 as ENHRY and CDR2 as SYGVKD. CDR3 size: 14 residues. Points from the study as a whole: Looking at convalescent patients, 304 of their 307 vaccine-specific clones were spike mono-reactive.

The assay that was used to sequence DNA from cultured CD4+ T cells was the Oncomine TCR Beta short-read assay. MiXCR, run by TCRdb on the PCR reads, gives a single entry per CDR3 protein. The table lists some 10,000 distinct CDR3 sequences, roughly 60% of them singletons. Concerning this clonotype itself: Its matching antigen is unknown.

The specimen sequenced was CD4+ T cells from blood, cultured in vitro. The chain carries TRBV10-3 and TRBJ2-5; 8 bases agree with TRBD2. The sequence was collected from a human donor who had recovered from COVID-19. CDR3 sequence (DNA): TGTGCCATCAGTGAGCGGGGCGGGAGGGAGACCCAGTACTTC. Translating gives CAISERGGRETQYF.